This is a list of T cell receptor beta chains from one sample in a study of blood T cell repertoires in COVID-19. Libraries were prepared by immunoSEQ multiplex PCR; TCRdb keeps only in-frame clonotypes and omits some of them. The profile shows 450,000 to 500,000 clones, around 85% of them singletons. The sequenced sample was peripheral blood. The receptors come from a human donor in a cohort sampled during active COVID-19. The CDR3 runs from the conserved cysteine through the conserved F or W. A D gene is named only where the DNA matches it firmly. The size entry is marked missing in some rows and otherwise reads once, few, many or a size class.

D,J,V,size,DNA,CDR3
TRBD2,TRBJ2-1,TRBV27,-,TGTGCCAGCAGTCTGCCCCTTACGGGAGGGCCAAATGAGCAGTTCTTC,CASSLPLTGGPNEQFF
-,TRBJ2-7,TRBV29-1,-,TGCAGCGTTGAAAATAATGACGAGCAGTACTTC,CSVENNDEQYF
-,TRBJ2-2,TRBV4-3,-,TGCGCCAGCAGCCAAGACGTCGGGTTTGGTACCGGGGAGCTGTTTTTT,CASSQDVGFGTGELFF
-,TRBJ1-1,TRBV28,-,TGTGCCAGCAGTTTATGGGGGGGAACAGTGACTGAAGCTTTCTTT,CASSLWGGTVTEAFF
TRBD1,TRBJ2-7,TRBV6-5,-,TGTGCCGTGGGCTTGGGGACAGGGTATGAAGAGCAGTACTTC,CAVGLGTGYEEQYF
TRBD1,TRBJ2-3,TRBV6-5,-,TGTGCCAGCAGGCCAGGACAGGGTGCAGATACGCAGTATTTT,CASRPGQGADTQYF
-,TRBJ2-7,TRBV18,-,TGTGCCAGCTCACCTTCGACAGAGACCTACGAGCAGTACTTC,CASSPSTETYEQYF
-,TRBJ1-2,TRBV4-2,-,TGTGCCAGCAAACCCACCGGCGGGGTGGAAGATGGCTACACCTTC,CASKPTGGVEDGYTF
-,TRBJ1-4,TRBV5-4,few,TGTGCCAGCAGCTTGGACAGTTCTAATGAAAAACTGTTTTTT,CASSLDSSNEKLFF
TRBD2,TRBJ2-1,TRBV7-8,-,TGTGCCAGCAGCTCCTCTGGGAGGGTGGACAATGAGCAGTTCTTC,CASSSSGRVDNEQFF
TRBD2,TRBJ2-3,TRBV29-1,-,TGCAGCGTGTTAACTAGCGGCACAGATACGCAGTATTTT,CSVLTSGTDTQYF
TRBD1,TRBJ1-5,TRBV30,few,TGTGCCTGGAGTCGGACGACAGGGGGCAATCAGCCCCAGCATTTT,CAWSRTTGGNQPQHF
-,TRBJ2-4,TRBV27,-,TGTGCCAGCAGATCCCCCGGGATAGCCAAAAACATTCAGTACTTC,CASRSPGIAKNIQYF
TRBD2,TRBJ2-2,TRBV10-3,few,TGTGCCATCAGTGAGTCTCCTAGCGGCACCGGGGAGCTGTTTTTT,CAISESPSGTGELFF
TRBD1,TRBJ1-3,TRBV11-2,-,TGTGCCAGCAGCTTAGGGGGACAGAGACCCTCTGGAAACACCATATATTTT,CASSLGGQRPSGNTIYF
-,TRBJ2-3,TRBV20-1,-,TGCAGTGCATATACTACAGATACGCAGTATTTT,CSAYTTDTQYF
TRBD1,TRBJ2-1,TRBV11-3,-,TGTGCCAGCAGCTTAGGGCAGGGGGCGCTTAATGAGCAGTTCTTC,CASSLGQGALNEQFF
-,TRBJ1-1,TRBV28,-,TGTGCCAGCAGTTTTTCCCTTAGAGCGACTGAAGCTTTCTTT,CASSFSLRATEAFF
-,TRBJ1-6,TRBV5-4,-,TGTGCCAGCAGTTCCAGGAGGGGCGACTCCTATAATTCACCCCTCCACTTT,CASSSRRGDSYNSPLHF
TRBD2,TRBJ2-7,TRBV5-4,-,TGTGCCAGCAGCGTACCCCTAGCGGACGAACCCAGCGAGCAGTACTTC,CASSVPLADEPSEQYF
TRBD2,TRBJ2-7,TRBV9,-,TGTGCCAGCAGCGTTCTAGCGGGAGATGAGCAGTACTTC,CASSVLAGDEQYF
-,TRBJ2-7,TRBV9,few,TGTGCCAGCAGCGGAAATCGGGAGCAGTACTTC,CASSGNREQYF
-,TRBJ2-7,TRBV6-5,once,TGTGCCAGCAGTTACTCGGGCAGAGCCTACGAGCAGTACTTC,CASSYSGRAYEQYF
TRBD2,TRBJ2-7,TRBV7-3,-,TGTGCCAGCAGCTCGACTAGCGGGAGTGCCTACGAGCAGTACTTC,CASSSTSGSAYEQYF
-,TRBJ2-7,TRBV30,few,TGTGCCTGGACAGGGAACTCCTACGAGCAGTACTTC,CAWTGNSYEQYF
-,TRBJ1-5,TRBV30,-,TGTGCCTGGAGTATAGACAAGACGCAGCCCCAGCATTTT,CAWSIDKTQPQHF
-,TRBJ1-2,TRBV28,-,TGTGCCAGCAGTTTACGGGGGTTGAAGGGCTACACCTTC,CASSLRGLKGYTF
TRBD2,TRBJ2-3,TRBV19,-,TGTGCCAGTGGCCGACCCGGGGCGGGAGGGACAGATACGCAGTATTTT,CASGRPGAGGTDTQYF
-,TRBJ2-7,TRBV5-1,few,TGCGCCAGCAGCTTGCGACCAGGGCAAAGCGACGAGCAGTACTTC,CASSLRPGQSDEQYF
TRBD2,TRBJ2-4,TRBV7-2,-,TGTGCCAGCAGCCCACGACCTTCTAGCGGGAGTATGAACTTC,CASSPRPSSGSMNF
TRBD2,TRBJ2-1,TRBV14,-,TGTGCCAGCAGCCAAGATAGGGCGGGAGTACGGGAGCAGTTCTTC,CASSQDRAGVREQFF
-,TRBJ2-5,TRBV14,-,TGTGCCAGCAGCCAAGTAGGCCAGGGTCTGGAGACCCAGTACTTC,CASSQVGQGLETQYF
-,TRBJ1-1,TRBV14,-,TGTGCCAGCAGCCAAGGGTTGGTGTTCGGCACTGAAGCTTTCTTT,CASSQGLVFGTEAFF
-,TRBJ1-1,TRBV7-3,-,TGTGCCAGCAGTCGCGGACTATTCCCCACTGAAGCTTTCTTT,CASSRGLFPTEAFF
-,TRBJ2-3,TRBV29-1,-,TGCAGCGTTGTAGGGAGTTCCCCAGATACGCAGTATTTT,CSVVGSSPDTQYF
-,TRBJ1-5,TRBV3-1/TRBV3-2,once,TGTGCCAGCAGCCGTCGCCGCGAAACCAATCAGCCCCAGCATTTT,CASSRRRETNQPQHF
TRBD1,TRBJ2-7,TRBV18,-,TGTGCCAGCTCACCTATTACGGACAGGGACGAGCAGTACTTC,CASSPITDRDEQYF
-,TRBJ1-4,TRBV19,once,TGTGCCAGTAGCGCAGGGATTCGAGGAGCTGAAAAACTGTTTTTT,CASSAGIRGAEKLFF
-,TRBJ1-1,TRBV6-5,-,TGTGCCAGCAGGATCGAGGGAGTAACTGAAGCTTTCTTT,CASRIEGVTEAFF
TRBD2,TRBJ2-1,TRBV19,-,TGTGCCAGTAGTCCGGGACTAGCGGGAGTCTCCAATGAGCAGTTCTTC,CASSPGLAGVSNEQFF
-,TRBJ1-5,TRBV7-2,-,TGTGCCAGCAGCCCCGGGAATTACCAGCCCCAGCATTTT,CASSPGNYQPQHF
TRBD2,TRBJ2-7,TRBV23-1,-,TGCGCCAGCGGCACCGGGACTAGCGGGAGAAGCTCCTACGAGCAGTACTTC,CASGTGTSGRSSYEQYF
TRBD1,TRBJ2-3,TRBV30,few,TGTGCCTTAGAGGGGGCGAGCACAGATACGCAGTATTTT,CALEGASTDTQYF